Below, 11 T cell receptor beta chains from the same sample are listed, as sequenced in a study of T cells after yellow fever vaccination. TCRdb reprocessed the 5' RACE reads via MiXCR and lists one record per CDR3 protein. This sample has approximately 510,000 distinct CDR3 sequences, with 20% to 25% found just once. The source was PBMCs, collected about 20 days after the first yellow fever vaccination. These receptors were obtained from a man younger than 30 who received the YFV17D yellow fever vaccine.

This rearrangement joins TRBV7-2 to TRBJ1-1; no firm D call. The V end lost 5 bases, the J end lost 0 bases, and 10 bases lay between the germline ends. Germline V gives CDR1 SGHTA, CDR2 FQGNSA. The CDR3 consists of 14 residues. The CDR3 nucleotides read TGTGCCAGCAGCCCGTCGTTGGTGAACACTGAAGCTTTCTTT. This sequence encodes CASSPSLVNTEAFF.

The J gene is TRBJ2-7, the V gene TRBV30; D uncertain. The V gene lost 3 bases and the J gene lost 4 bases, with 7 bases spanning the gap. The CDR3 extends over 11 amino acids. Germline assignment: CDR1 GTSNPN and CDR2 SVGIG (reference sequence). CDR3 sequence: CAWSPLYEQYF. CDR3 DNA sequence: TGTGCCTGGAGCCCCCTTTACGAGCAGTACTTC.

CDR3 in amino acids: CASSPYRAGANVLTF. The CDR3 region has the DNA TGTGCCAGCAGTCCCTACAGGGCTGGGGCCAACGTCCTGACTTTC. The V and J genes are TRBV27 and TRBJ2-6; D may be TRBD1 (6 bases). The CDR3 loop spans 15 amino acids. V shed 5 bases and J shed 2 bases, with 10 bases lying between them. The germline CDR1 and CDR2 sequences are MNHEY and SMNVEV (reference sequence).

This clonotype was found many times. The chain combines TRBV12-3 or TRBV12-4 with TRBJ1-5; perhaps TRBD1 as D (5 bases). Trimming shortened V by 1 base and J by 7 bases, and 8 bases separated the two germline ends. This CDR3 is 13 amino acids long. CDR3: CASSLERGQPQHF. The CDR3 DNA reads TGTGCCAGCAGTTTAGAACGGGGGCAGCCCCAGCATTTT.

This clonotype was seen a few times. This chain joins TRBV12-3 or TRBV12-4 and TRBJ1-1, with D uncertain. CDR3 length: 14 residues. The V end was cut by 5 bases, the J end by 0 bases, with 10 bases between. The CDR3: CASSPQIMNTEAFF. The DNA for the CDR3 is TGTGCCAGCAGTCCACAGATCATGAACACTGAAGCTTTCTTT.

The chain employs TRBV7-2 and TRBJ2-2; 7 positions match TRBD2. V was pared by 7 bases and J by 4 bases, with 9 bases of the junction left unmatched. The CDR3 extends over 15 amino acids. Germline-derived CDR1 and CDR2 are SGHTA and FQGNSA. The CDR3 here is CASTRVRTSTGELFF. Here the CDR3 DNA reads TGTGCCAGCACCCGTGTGAGGACTAGCACCGGGGAGCTGTTTTTT.

The chain carries TRBV2 and TRBJ2-5; 8 bases align to TRBD2. This CDR3 has 14 residues. Per the germline V gene, CDR1 is SNHLY and CDR2 is FYNNEI. J gave up 7 bases and V 5 bases, and 9 bases lay outside the gene matches. This chain's CDR3 is CASSPGLVDGTQYF. CDR3 nucleotides: TGTGCCAGCAGTCCGGGACTAGTGGACGGGACCCAGTACTTC.

This chain joins TRBV7-2 and TRBJ2-3, with D uncertain. Between the trimmed V and J ends, which lost 4 bases and 3 bases, there was a span of 11 bases. The length of the CDR3 is 14 residues. The germline CDR1 and CDR2 sequences are SGHTA and FQGNSA. CDR3 nucleotides: TGTGCCAGCAGCTCACGGAGACTGACAGATACGCAGTATTTT. This codes for CASSSRRLTDTQYF.

This clonotype was observed a handful of times. The gene calls are TRBV19 and TRBJ1-5; D perhaps matches TRBD1 (5 bases). Trimming took off 6 bases at V and 15 bases at J, with 21 bases between the two ends. The germline CDR1 and CDR2 sequences are LNHDA and SQIVND (reference sequence). This CDR3 is built from 13 residues. The CDR3 sequence is CASSQSRDSGGHF. The CDR3 DNA sequence: TGTGCCAGTAGCCAGTCCCGAGATTCGGGGGGGCATTTT. The whole variable domain, remainder taken from reference TRBV19 and TRBJ1-5, is DGGITQSPKYLFRKEGQNVTLSCEQNLNHDAMYWYRQDPGQGLRLIYYSQIVNDFQKGDIAEGYSVSREKKESFPLTVTSAQKNPTAFYLCASSQSRDSGGHFGDGTRLSIL.

Only a few counts were recorded for this clonotype. The V and J genes are TRBV7-2 and TRBJ2-3, with D perhaps TRBD2 (6 bases). Germline assignment: CDR1 SGHTA and CDR2 FQGNSA. This CDR3 contains 17 residues. The V end was cut by 5 bases, the J end by 2 bases, with 20 bases between. The CDR3 loop reads CASSLPLAGPNTDTQYF. The CDR3 bases are TGTGCCAGCAGCCTACCTCTGGCGGGGCCAAACACAGATACGCAGTATTTT.

The sample holds a few counts of this clonotype. The V call is TRBV7-9, the J call TRBJ2-5, with D perhaps matching TRBD1 or TRBD2 (5 bases each). The CDR3 is 12 residues long. Deletions cut 8 bases from V and 4 bases from J, with 11 bases between. Germline V CDR1 and CDR2: SEHNR, FQNEAQ (reference sequence). The CDR3 sequence: CASAGTPETQYF. In DNA form, the CDR3 reads TGTGCCAGCGCCGGGACCCCAGAGACCCAGTACTTC.